The clone carrying this TCR beta chain has just one count. This sample was included in a study of blood T cell repertoires in COVID-19. Study information: The study drew acute and convalescent COVID-19 samples from the United States, Italy and Spain. The analysed material was cDNA or gDNA that came from T cells, B-cell-depleted T cells, or PBMCs.

Authors' processing steps: Reference gene primer amplification gave estimated nucleated cell counts. TCRdb's copy holds only in-frame clones and misses some; the assay was immunoSEQ multiplex PCR. Clonal size and the V and J genes are those of that table, whereas D and trimming came from the DNA. The data hold roughly 53,000 clones, with 77% observed a single time. Per the germline V gene, CDR1 is LNHDA and CDR2 is SQIVND (reference sequence). V was clipped by 7 bases and J by 2 bases, with 8 bases between them. This CDR3 spans 12 amino acids. The source is a man aged 70 or older with active or convalescent COVID-19. The sample comprised peripheral blood. This chain joins TRBV19 and TRBJ1-2; the D gene is possibly TRBD1 (6 bases). Here the CDR3 reads CASTGQNYGYTF. The CDR3, as DNA: TGTGCCAGTACCGGACAGAACTATGGCTACACCTTC.